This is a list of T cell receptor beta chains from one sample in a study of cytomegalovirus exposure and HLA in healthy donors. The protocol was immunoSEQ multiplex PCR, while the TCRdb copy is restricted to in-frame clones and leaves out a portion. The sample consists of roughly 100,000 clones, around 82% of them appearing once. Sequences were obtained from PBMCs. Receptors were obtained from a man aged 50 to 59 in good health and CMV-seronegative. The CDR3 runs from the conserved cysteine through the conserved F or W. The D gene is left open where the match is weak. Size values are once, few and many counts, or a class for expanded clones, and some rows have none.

CDR3: CASSWQNPLGARNTEAFF
DNA: TGTGCCAGCAGTTGGCAGAACCCTTTAGGGGCCAGGAACACTGAAGCTTTCTTT
V: TRBV28
J: TRBJ1-1
D: -
size: once

CDR3: CAWSVLSTGEQYF
DNA: TGTGCCTGGAGTGTACTTAGTACGGGCGAGCAGTACTTC
V: TRBV30
J: TRBJ2-7
D: -
size: -

CDR3: CASSSGDEQFF
DNA: TGTGCCAGCAGCTCGGGGGATGAGCAGTTCTTC
V: TRBV7-9
J: TRBJ2-1
D: -
size: -

CDR3: CASLGTASNQPQHF
DNA: TGTGCCAGCCTCGGGACAGCAAGCAATCAGCCCCAGCATTTT
V: TRBV6-6
J: TRBJ1-5
D: TRBD1
size: once

CDR3: CAWSGQMNTEAFF
DNA: TGTGCCTGGAGCGGACAGATGAACACTGAAGCTTTCTTT
V: TRBV30
J: TRBJ1-1
D: -
size: -

CDR3: CASSLSRDEKLFF
DNA: TGTGCCAGCAGCTTATCTCGGGATGAAAAACTGTTTTTT
V: TRBV7-3
J: TRBJ1-4
D: -
size: -

CDR3: CASTPWWTGGEQYF
DNA: TGTGCCAGCACCCCCTGGTGGACAGGGGGCGAGCAGTACTTC
V: TRBV5-6
J: TRBJ2-7
D: TRBD1
size: -

CDR3: CASSPVGSRLGYTF
DNA: TGCGCCAGCAGCCCTGTTGGGTCCAGACTCGGCTACACCTTC
V: TRBV4-1
J: TRBJ1-2
D: -
size: once

CDR3: CASKPGEITGELFF
DNA: TGTGCCAGCAAGCCCGGGGAAATAACCGGGGAGCTGTTTTTT
V: TRBV2
J: TRBJ2-2
D: -
size: -

CDR3: CASRRESSGNTIYF
DNA: TGTGCCAGCAGACGGGAGAGCTCTGGAAACACCATATATTTT
V: TRBV2
J: TRBJ1-3
D: -
size: few

CDR3: CASSRQGNEADTQYF
DNA: TGTGCCAGCAGTCGACAGGGGAATGAAGCAGATACGCAGTATTTT
V: TRBV6-4
J: TRBJ2-3
D: TRBD1
size: -

CDR3: CASSLSARGSGNTIYF
DNA: TGTGCCAGCAGCTTGTCCGCTAGGGGCTCTGGAAACACCATATATTTT
V: TRBV5-6
J: TRBJ1-3
D: -
size: few

CDR3: CASSPVGTGDGYTF
DNA: TGTGCCAGCAGCCCCGTTGGGACAGGCGATGGCTACACCTTC
V: TRBV11-2
J: TRBJ1-2
D: TRBD1
size: -

CDR3: CASRATGSSLLHF
DNA: TGTGCCAGTCGAGCGACAGGGTCCTCACTCCTCCACTTT
V: TRBV19
J: TRBJ1-6
D: TRBD1
size: -

CDR3: CASSTATGAFSNEQFF
DNA: TGTGCCAGTAGTACCGCGACAGGGGCCTTTTCAAATGAGCAGTTCTTC
V: TRBV19
J: TRBJ2-1
D: TRBD1
size: -

CDR3: CASSSPTRSDYGYTF
DNA: TGTGCCAGTAGTTCTCCGACGAGGAGTGACTATGGCTACACCTTC
V: TRBV19
J: TRBJ1-2
D: -
size: -

CDR3: CASSLSVNTEAFF
DNA: TGCGCCAGCAGCTTGAGCGTGAACACTGAAGCTTTCTTT
V: TRBV5-1
J: TRBJ1-1
D: -
size: -

CDR3: CAISLQGEDTEAFF
DNA: TGTGCCATCAGTCTACAGGGGGAGGACACTGAAGCTTTCTTT
V: TRBV10-3
J: TRBJ1-1
D: TRBD1
size: few

CDR3: CASSSMRLGGTLKREQYF
DNA: TGTGCCAGCAGCTCTATGAGGCTGGGGGGAACATTGAAGAGGGAGCAGTACTTC
V: TRBV7-8
J: TRBJ2-7
D: -
size: -

CDR3: CASSRDSGGFSEAFF
DNA: TGCGCCAGCAGCAGGGACAGTGGGGGTTTTAGTGAAGCTTTCTTT
V: TRBV5-1
J: TRBJ1-1
D: TRBD1
size: -

CDR3: CASSRTGLNQPQHF
DNA: TGTGCCAGCAGCCGGACAGGGCTCAATCAGCCCCAGCATTTT
V: TRBV14
J: TRBJ1-5
D: TRBD1
size: -

CDR3: CASSITGTDTQYF
DNA: TGTGCCAGTAGTATCACGGGCACAGATACGCAGTATTTT
V: TRBV19
J: TRBJ2-3
D: -
size: -

CDR3: CASSETGLKGYTF
DNA: TGTGCCAGCAGCGAGACAGGTCTAAAGGGCTACACCTTC
V: TRBV11-2
J: TRBJ1-2
D: -
size: once

CDR3: CASSGSSGGTEAFF
DNA: TGTGCCAGCAGCGGATCCTCCGGGGGCACTGAAGCTTTCTTT
V: TRBV9
J: TRBJ1-1
D: -
size: -